A selection of T cell receptor beta chains follows, all from one sample in a study of post-analysis software for immune sequencing data. TCRdb re-called the PCR reads with MiXCR, one entry per CDR3 protein. The sample records hundreds of thousands of distinct CDR3 sequences, less than 35% being singletons. Sequencing used blood. The receptors shown here come from a girl aged 5-17 years with multiple sclerosis. The CDR3 runs from the conserved cysteine through the conserved F or W. Each record gives: clone size, V gene, D gene, J gene, CDR3 DNA, CDR3 protein. D genes are given only for firm matches. Part of the rows lack a size; the others show once, few, many or a class for expanded clones.

clone_size: .
v_call: TRBV4-1
d_call: TRBD2
j_call: TRBJ2-4
cdr3_nt: TGCGCCAGCAGCCTCAGGACTAGCGGAAACCAAATAGCCAAAAACATTCGGTACTTC
cdr3_aa: CASSLRTSGNQIAKNIRYF

clone_size: many
v_call: TRBV10-3
d_call: TRBD1
j_call: TRBJ1-2
cdr3_nt: TGTGCCATCAGTACCGGGACAGGGACCCATGGCTACACCTTC
cdr3_aa: CAISTGTGTHGYTF

clone_size: once
v_call: TRBV2
d_call: .
j_call: TRBJ2-4
cdr3_nt: TGTGCCAGCAGTGGCCGACTAGTCCGGTTGGAATCGGGGGCCAAAAACATTCAGTACTTC
cdr3_aa: CASSGRLVRLESGAKNIQYF

clone_size: .
v_call: TRBV7-9
d_call: TRBD2
j_call: TRBJ2-5
cdr3_nt: TGTGCCAGCTCCCTCCGTAAACTAGCGGGAATACAAGAGACCCAGTACTTC
cdr3_aa: CASSLRKLAGIQETQYF

clone_size: .
v_call: TRBV28
d_call: TRBD1
j_call: TRBJ1-5
cdr3_nt: TGTGCCAGCAGACACCGGGACAGGGCGTTTAATCAGCCCCAGCATTTT
cdr3_aa: CASRHRDRAFNQPQHF

clone_size: .
v_call: TRBV5-1
d_call: .
j_call: TRBJ1-1
cdr3_nt: TGCGCCAGCAGCGCAGGGAATTGGGTGGGCACTGAAGCTTTCTTT
cdr3_aa: CASSAGNWVGTEAFF

clone_size: few
v_call: TRBV20-1
d_call: TRBD2
j_call: TRBJ2-1
cdr3_nt: TGCAGTGCTAGACCCCCCTTAGGCGGGGGCTCCTACAATGAGCAGTTCTTC
cdr3_aa: CSARPPLGGGSYNEQFF

clone_size: few
v_call: TRBV2
d_call: .
j_call: TRBJ2-4
cdr3_nt: TGTGCCAGCAGTGAAGCAATGGTCGCCAAAAACATTCAGTACTTC
cdr3_aa: CASSEAMVAKNIQYF

clone_size: few
v_call: TRBV11-2
d_call: .
j_call: TRBJ2-1
cdr3_nt: TGTGCCAGCAGCCCCGTCTTTGGGAGAAATGAGCAGTTCTTC
cdr3_aa: CASSPVFGRNEQFF

clone_size: .
v_call: TRBV9
d_call: .
j_call: TRBJ1-1
cdr3_nt: TGTGCCAGCAGCCCATCATCTGGGAACACTGAAGCTTTCTTT
cdr3_aa: CASSPSSGNTEAFF

clone_size: .
v_call: TRBV12-3/TRBV12-4
d_call: .
j_call: TRBJ2-1
cdr3_nt: TGTGCCAGCAGTCTGGAGGGCTACTACAATGAGCAGTTCTTC
cdr3_aa: CASSLEGYYNEQFF

clone_size: many
v_call: TRBV7-2
d_call: TRBD2
j_call: TRBJ2-3
cdr3_nt: TGTGCCAGCAGCTTAGGTGCGGGGGGCACAGATACGCAGTATTTT
cdr3_aa: CASSLGAGGTDTQYF

clone_size: .
v_call: TRBV5-1
d_call: TRBD2
j_call: TRBJ2-2
cdr3_nt: TGCGCCAGCAGCCTGACTAGCGGTACCGGGGAGCTGTTTTTT
cdr3_aa: CASSLTSGTGELFF

clone_size: .
v_call: TRBV12-3/TRBV12-4
d_call: .
j_call: TRBJ2-6
cdr3_nt: TGTGCCAGCAGTTTACTTAGCTCTGGGGCCAACGTCCTGACTTTC
cdr3_aa: CASSLLSSGANVLTF

clone_size: .
v_call: TRBV5-5
d_call: .
j_call: TRBJ2-6
cdr3_nt: TGTGCCAGCAGCCCAGCAGGGGACTCTGGGGCCAACGTCCTGACTTTC
cdr3_aa: CASSPAGDSGANVLTF

clone_size: few
v_call: TRBV24-1
d_call: .
j_call: TRBJ2-5
cdr3_nt: TGTGCCACCAGTGATTTCGTGGAGACCCAGTACTTC
cdr3_aa: CATSDFVETQYF

clone_size: .
v_call: TRBV6-5
d_call: TRBD2
j_call: TRBJ2-7
cdr3_nt: TGTGCCAGCAAAGTCGAGCTAGCGGGAACGTACGAGCAGTACTTC
cdr3_aa: CASKVELAGTYEQYF

clone_size: few
v_call: TRBV7-2
d_call: .
j_call: TRBJ2-3
cdr3_nt: TGTGCCAGCAGCCCACGATTTGGCGGGGGCACAGATACGCAGTATTTT
cdr3_aa: CASSPRFGGGTDTQYF

clone_size: few
v_call: TRBV20-1
d_call: TRBD2
j_call: TRBJ2-5
cdr3_nt: TGCAGTGCCCTACCCTTAGCGGGAGCCCGAGAGACCCAGTACTTC
cdr3_aa: CSALPLAGARETQYF

clone_size: .
v_call: TRBV10-3
d_call: TRBD2
j_call: TRBJ2-3
cdr3_nt: TGTGCCATCGGCCGGACTAGCGGGAGGGGAGCAGATACGCAGTATTTT
cdr3_aa: CAIGRTSGRGADTQYF

clone_size: few
v_call: TRBV6-1
d_call: .
j_call: TRBJ1-2
cdr3_nt: TGTGCCAGCAGTCAAGGGGATGGCGGCGGCTATGGCTACACCTTC
cdr3_aa: CASSQGDGGGYGYTF

clone_size: .
v_call: TRBV20-1
d_call: TRBD1
j_call: TRBJ1-2
cdr3_nt: TGCAGTGCTAGAGCGGCATCAGAATGGGGACAGCTCTCTTGGGGCTACACCTTC
cdr3_aa: CSARAASEWGQLSWGYTF

clone_size: .
v_call: TRBV18
d_call: TRBD1
j_call: TRBJ1-2
cdr3_nt: TGTGCCAGCCCACCAGTCCGGGACAGCTCTAGCGGCTACACCTTC
cdr3_aa: CASPPVRDSSSGYTF

clone_size: few
v_call: TRBV20-1
d_call: .
j_call: TRBJ1-2
cdr3_nt: TGCAGTGCTACGACGGACTATGGCTACACCTTC
cdr3_aa: CSATTDYGYTF

clone_size: few
v_call: TRBV6-2/TRBV6-3
d_call: .
j_call: TRBJ2-3
cdr3_nt: TGTGCCAGCGCCTGGGACGGAATCACAGATACGCAGTATTTT
cdr3_aa: CASAWDGITDTQYF

clone_size: few
v_call: TRBV9
d_call: TRBD2
j_call: TRBJ2-1
cdr3_nt: TGTGCCAGCAGCGTAGCTATTAGCGGGATCCATGAGCAGTTCTTC
cdr3_aa: CASSVAISGIHEQFF

clone_size: few
v_call: TRBV7-2
d_call: .
j_call: TRBJ2-3
cdr3_nt: TGTGCCAGCAGCTTAGGTGGACTACTTCTTACGCAGTATTTT
cdr3_aa: CASSLGGLLLTQYF

clone_size: .
v_call: TRBV11-2
d_call: TRBD2
j_call: TRBJ2-2
cdr3_nt: TGTGCCAGCAGCCCACTCCGGGACTACTTTCTGGAGCTGTTTTTT
cdr3_aa: CASSPLRDYFLELFF

clone_size: .
v_call: TRBV20-1
d_call: TRBD2
j_call: TRBJ2-3
cdr3_nt: TGCAGTGCTAGTTTCAGCGGGGGGGGCACAGATACGCAGTATTTT
cdr3_aa: CSASFSGGGTDTQYF

clone_size: .
v_call: TRBV4-1
d_call: .
j_call: TRBJ2-7
cdr3_nt: TGCGCCAGCAGCCAAGGGGAAGGTTCTAGCTTCTCCTACGAGCAGTACTTC
cdr3_aa: CASSQGEGSSFSYEQYF

clone_size: .
v_call: TRBV20-1
d_call: .
j_call: TRBJ2-3
cdr3_nt: TGCAGTGCTAGTAGGACTACCGCCACAGATACGCAGTATTTT
cdr3_aa: CSASRTTATDTQYF